The rows below give T cell receptor beta chains drawn from one sample of a study of blood T cell repertoires in COVID-19. Method: immunoSEQ multiplex PCR; TCRdb's copy keeps in-frame clones and lacks some. This sample has some 150,000 clones, with 87% found just once. The sample consisted of peripheral blood. The receptors derive from a woman aged 55-70 years who had recovered from COVID-19. Both conserved end residues are part of each CDR3. Each record gives: CDR3 DNA, CDR3 protein, V gene, D gene, J gene, clone size. The D gene is left open where the match is weak. Clone size, where shown, is once, few, many, or a class for clones that have expanded.

CDR3nt: TGTGCCAGTAGTATAGGGACAGGGAAAGAGACCCAGTACTTC
CDR3aa: CASSIGTGKETQYF
v_gene: TRBV19
d_gene: TRBD1
j_gene: TRBJ2-5
abundance: NA

CDR3nt: TGTGCCAGCAGTCCTACGGACAGGGCGAACACTGAAGCTTTCTTT
CDR3aa: CASSPTDRANTEAFF
v_gene: TRBV6-5
d_gene: TRBD1
j_gene: TRBJ1-1
abundance: NA

CDR3nt: TGTGCCAGCAGCGCCCCGCGTGGGGGGGGCTATGGCTACACCTTC
CDR3aa: CASSAPRGGGYGYTF
v_gene: TRBV9
d_gene: NA
j_gene: TRBJ1-2
abundance: NA

CDR3nt: TGTGCCAGCAGTTTCAACAGGGGGCTCTTGGTGTCACCCCTCCACTTT
CDR3aa: CASSFNRGLLVSPLHF
v_gene: TRBV28
d_gene: TRBD1
j_gene: TRBJ1-6
abundance: NA

CDR3nt: TGCGCCAGCAGCTTGGGACTCCACCAAGAGACCCAGTACTTC
CDR3aa: CASSLGLHQETQYF
v_gene: TRBV5-1
d_gene: NA
j_gene: TRBJ2-5
abundance: NA

CDR3nt: TGTGCCAGCAGAATGGACACCCTCGGCACTCAGCCCCAGCATTTT
CDR3aa: CASRMDTLGTQPQHF
v_gene: TRBV27
d_gene: NA
j_gene: TRBJ1-5
abundance: NA

CDR3nt: TGTGCCAGCAGCTTGAGGGAGGGGAGTGAAAAACTGTTTTTT
CDR3aa: CASSLREGSEKLFF
v_gene: TRBV7-9
d_gene: NA
j_gene: TRBJ1-4
abundance: NA

CDR3nt: TGTGCCAGCAGTGACCAGGCTAACACTGAAGCTTTCTTT
CDR3aa: CASSDQANTEAFF
v_gene: TRBV6-4
d_gene: NA
j_gene: TRBJ1-1
abundance: NA

CDR3nt: TGTGCCACCGTATTGATGTCGGGTTTTTTGCCGGATATTCAAGAGACCCAGTACTTC
CDR3aa: CATVLMSGFLPDIQETQYF
v_gene: TRBV24-1
d_gene: NA
j_gene: TRBJ2-5
abundance: few

CDR3nt: TGTGCCAGCAGTTTCCTCAGGACAGGGTCAGGTTACGAGCAGTACTTC
CDR3aa: CASSFLRTGSGYEQYF
v_gene: TRBV28
d_gene: TRBD1
j_gene: TRBJ2-7
abundance: NA

CDR3nt: TGCGCCAGCATCCGCGGGGGCCACGAGCAGTACTTC
CDR3aa: CASIRGGHEQYF
v_gene: TRBV5-1
d_gene: NA
j_gene: TRBJ2-7
abundance: NA

CDR3nt: TGCAGCGGATCCTCTAGCGGGGGCACAAATACGCAGTATTTT
CDR3aa: CSGSSSGGTNTQYF
v_gene: TRBV29-1
d_gene: TRBD2
j_gene: TRBJ2-3
abundance: NA

CDR3nt: TGCGCCAGCAGCCAAGAATTTCGAGACAGAGGTGAAAAACTGTTTTTT
CDR3aa: CASSQEFRDRGEKLFF
v_gene: TRBV4-1
d_gene: NA
j_gene: TRBJ1-4
abundance: NA

CDR3nt: TGCGCCAGCAGGGAGACAGGGGGCGAGGGGTGGACTGAAGCTTTCTTT
CDR3aa: CASRETGGEGWTEAFF
v_gene: TRBV4-3
d_gene: TRBD1
j_gene: TRBJ1-1
abundance: NA

CDR3nt: TGTGCCAGCAGTCTTACAGGTTCGTTCTACGAGCAGTACTTC
CDR3aa: CASSLTGSFYEQYF
v_gene: TRBV28
d_gene: NA
j_gene: TRBJ2-7
abundance: NA